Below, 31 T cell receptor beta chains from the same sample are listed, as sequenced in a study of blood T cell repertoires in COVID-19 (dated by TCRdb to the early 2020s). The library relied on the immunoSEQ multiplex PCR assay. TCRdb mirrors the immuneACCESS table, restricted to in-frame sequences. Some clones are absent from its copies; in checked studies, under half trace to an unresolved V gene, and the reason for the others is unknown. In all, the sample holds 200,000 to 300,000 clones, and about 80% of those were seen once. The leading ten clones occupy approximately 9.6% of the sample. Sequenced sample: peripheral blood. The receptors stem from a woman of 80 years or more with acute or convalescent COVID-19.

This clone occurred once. The CDR3 sequence: CASSPYPQALANYGYTF. DNA of the CDR3: TGTGCCAGCAGTCCCTATCCGCAGGCGCTGGCTAACTATGGCTACACCTTC. This sequence joins TRBV28 and TRBJ1-2; D is unclear. V shed 5 bases and J shed 0 bases, with 19 bases lying between them. The CDR3 consists of 17 residues. Germline CDR1 is MDHEN and CDR2 is SYDVKM.

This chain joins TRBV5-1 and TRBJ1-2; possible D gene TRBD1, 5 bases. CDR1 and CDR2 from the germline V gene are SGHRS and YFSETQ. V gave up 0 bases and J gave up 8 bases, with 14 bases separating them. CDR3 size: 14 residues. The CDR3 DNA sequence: TGCGCCAGCAGCTTGGAGCAGTCGCAGGGAGGCTACACCTTC. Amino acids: CASSLEQSQGGYTF.

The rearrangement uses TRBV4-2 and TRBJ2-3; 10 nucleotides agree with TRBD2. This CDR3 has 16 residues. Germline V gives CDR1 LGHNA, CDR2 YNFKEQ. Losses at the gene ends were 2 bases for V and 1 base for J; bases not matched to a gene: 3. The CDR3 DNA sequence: TGTGCCAGCAGCCAAACTCTAGCGGGAGGCACAGATACGCAGTATTTT. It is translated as CASSQTLAGGTDTQYF.

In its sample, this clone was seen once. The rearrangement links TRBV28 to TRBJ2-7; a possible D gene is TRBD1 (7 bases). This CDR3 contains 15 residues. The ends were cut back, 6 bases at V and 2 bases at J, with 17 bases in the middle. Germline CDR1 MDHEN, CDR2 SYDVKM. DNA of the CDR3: TGTGCCAGCAGGTTAGGAGGGGGACAGACCTACGAGCAGTACTTC. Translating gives CASRLGGGQTYEQYF. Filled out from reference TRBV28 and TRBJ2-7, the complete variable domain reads DVKVTQSSRYLVKRTGEKVFLECVQDMDHENMFWYRQDPGLGLRLIYFSYDVKMKEKGDIPEGYSVSREKKERFSLILESASTNQTSMYLCASRLGGGQTYEQYFGPGTRLTVT.

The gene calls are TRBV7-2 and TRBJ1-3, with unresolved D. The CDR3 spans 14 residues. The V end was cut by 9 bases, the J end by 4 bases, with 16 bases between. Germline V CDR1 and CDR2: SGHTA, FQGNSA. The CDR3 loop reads CASSAERAGNTIYF. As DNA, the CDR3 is TGTGCCAGTAGCGCCGAGCGGGCAGGAAACACCATATATTTT.

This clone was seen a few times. As DNA, the CDR3 is TGTGCCAGCTCACCAAGTGGGCAGGCAGGGTCGACCCATAATGAAAAACTGTTTTTT. It translates to CASSPSGQAGSTHNEKLFF. V and J are TRBV18 and TRBJ1-4; D may be TRBD1 (5 bases). The CDR3 runs to 19 residues. The germline V and J ends were trimmed by 2 bases and 4 bases, with 23 bases remaining between them. Germline V CDR1 and CDR2: KGHSH, LQKENI.

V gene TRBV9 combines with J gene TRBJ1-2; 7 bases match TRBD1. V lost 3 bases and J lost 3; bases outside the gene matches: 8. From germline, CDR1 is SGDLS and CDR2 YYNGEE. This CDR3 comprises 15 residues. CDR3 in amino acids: CASSAVPGTDYGYTF. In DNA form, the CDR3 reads TGTGCCAGCAGCGCGGTTCCCGGGACAGACTATGGCTACACCTTC.

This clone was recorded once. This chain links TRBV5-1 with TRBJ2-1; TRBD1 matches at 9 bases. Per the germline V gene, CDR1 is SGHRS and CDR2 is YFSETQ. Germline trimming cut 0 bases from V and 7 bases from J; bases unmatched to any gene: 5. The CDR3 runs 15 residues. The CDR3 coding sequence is TGCGCCAGCAGCTTGGGACAGGGGGGCCCAAATGAGCAGTTCTTC. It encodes CASSLGQGGPNEQFF.

The DNA of the CDR3 is TGTGCCAGCAGCGGACAGGGAGTAGGAGGCTACACCTTC. Protein sequence: CASSGQGVGGYTF. The chain is built from TRBV28 and TRBJ1-2; 8 nucleotides agree with TRBD1. The CDR3 loop spans 13 amino acids. With 6 bases clipped from V and 8 bases from J, the junction kept 8 bases outside the gene matches. CDR1 MDHEN and CDR2 SYDVKM come from the germline V gene.

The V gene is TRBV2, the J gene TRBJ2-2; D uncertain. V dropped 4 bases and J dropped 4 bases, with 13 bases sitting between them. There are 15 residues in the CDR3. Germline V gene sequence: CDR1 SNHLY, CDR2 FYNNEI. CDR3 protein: CASSVLGGPTGELFF. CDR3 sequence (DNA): TGTGCCAGCAGTGTTCTAGGTGGTCCCACCGGGGAGCTGTTTTTT.

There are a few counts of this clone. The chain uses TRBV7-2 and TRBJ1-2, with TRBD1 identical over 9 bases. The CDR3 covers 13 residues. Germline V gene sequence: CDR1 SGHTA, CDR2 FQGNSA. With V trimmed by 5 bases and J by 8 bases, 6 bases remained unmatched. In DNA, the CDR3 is TGTGCCAGCAGCCCAGGGGACAGGGACGGCTACACCTTC. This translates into CASSPGDRDGYTF. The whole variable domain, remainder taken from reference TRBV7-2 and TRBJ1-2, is GAGVSQSPSNKVTEKGKDVELRCDPISGHTALYWYRQSLGQGLEFLIYFQGNSAPDKSGLPSDRFSAERTGGSVSTLTIQRTQQEDSAVYLCASSPGDRDGYTFGSGTRLTVV.

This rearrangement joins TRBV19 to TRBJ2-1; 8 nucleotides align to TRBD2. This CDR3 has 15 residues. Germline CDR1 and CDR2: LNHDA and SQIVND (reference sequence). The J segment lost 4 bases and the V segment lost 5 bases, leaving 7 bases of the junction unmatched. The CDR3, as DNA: TGTGCCAGTAGTGTCAGCGGGGGCTTATACAATGAGCAGTTCTTC. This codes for CASSVSGGLYNEQFF.

CDR3 bases: TGTGCCAGCAGTGTTCGGACAGGGGGAAATCAGCCCCAGCATTTT. Its translation: CASSVRTGGNQPQHF. This chain links TRBV2 with TRBJ1-5; 10 nucleotides line up with TRBD1. The CDR3 contains 15 residues. Unmatched junction bases numbered 4, after V lost 4 bases and J lost 4 bases. Germline V gene sequence: CDR1 SNHLY, CDR2 FYNNEI. The full variable domain, completed using reference TRBV2 and TRBJ1-5, is EPEVTQTPSHQVTQMGQEVILRCVPISNHLYFYWYRQILGQKVEFLVSFYNNEISEKSEIFDDQFSVERPDGSNFTLKIRSTKLEDSAMYFCASSVRTGGNQPQHFGDGTRLSIL.

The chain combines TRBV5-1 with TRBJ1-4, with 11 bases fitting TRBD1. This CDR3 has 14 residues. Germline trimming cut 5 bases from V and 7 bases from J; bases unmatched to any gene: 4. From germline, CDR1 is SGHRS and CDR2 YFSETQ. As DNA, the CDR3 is TGCGCCAGCAGGCGGACAGGGGGCTTTGAAAAACTGTTTTTT. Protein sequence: CASRRTGGFEKLFF.

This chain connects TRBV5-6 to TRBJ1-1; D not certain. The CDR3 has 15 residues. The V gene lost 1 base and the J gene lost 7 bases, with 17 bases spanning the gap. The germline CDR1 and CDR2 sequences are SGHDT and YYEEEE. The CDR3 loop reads CASSLPYGETGEAFF. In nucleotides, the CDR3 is TGTGCCAGCAGCTTGCCCTATGGGGAGACTGGTGAAGCTTTCTTT.

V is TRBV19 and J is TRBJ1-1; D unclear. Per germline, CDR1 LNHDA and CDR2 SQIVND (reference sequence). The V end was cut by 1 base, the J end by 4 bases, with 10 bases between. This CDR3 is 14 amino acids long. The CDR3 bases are TGTGCCAGTAGTATAGGACTGTTGGGCACTGAAGCTTTCTTT. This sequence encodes CASSIGLLGTEAFF.

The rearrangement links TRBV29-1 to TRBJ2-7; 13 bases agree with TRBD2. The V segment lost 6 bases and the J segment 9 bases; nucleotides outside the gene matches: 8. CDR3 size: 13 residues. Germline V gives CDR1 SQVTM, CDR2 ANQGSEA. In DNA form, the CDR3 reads TGCAGCGTCCTACTAGCGGGGGGGCGAGGGCAGTACTTC. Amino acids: CSVLLAGGRGQYF.

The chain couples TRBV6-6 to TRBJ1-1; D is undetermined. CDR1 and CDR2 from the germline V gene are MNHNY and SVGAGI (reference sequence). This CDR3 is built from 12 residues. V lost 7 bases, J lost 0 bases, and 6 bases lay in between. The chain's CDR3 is CASTRVNTEAFF. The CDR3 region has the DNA TGTGCCAGCACCCGGGTGAACACTGAAGCTTTCTTT.

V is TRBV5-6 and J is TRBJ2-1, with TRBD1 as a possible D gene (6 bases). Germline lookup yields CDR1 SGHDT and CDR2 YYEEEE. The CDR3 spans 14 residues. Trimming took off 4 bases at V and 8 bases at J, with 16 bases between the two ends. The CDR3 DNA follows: TGTGCCAGCAGCGTGGGGGCCCCTCGCGATGAGCAGTTCTTC. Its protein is CASSVGAPRDEQFF. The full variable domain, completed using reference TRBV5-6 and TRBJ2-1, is DAGVTQSPTHLIKTRGQQVTLRCSPKSGHDTVSWYQQALGQGPQFIFQYYEEEERQRGNFPDRFSGHQFPNYSSELNVNALLLGDSALYLCASSVGAPRDEQFFGPGTRLTVL.

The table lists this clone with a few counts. The CDR3 sequence is CASSMSGTGGSPLHF. Here the CDR3 DNA reads TGCGCCAGCAGCATGTCCGGGACAGGGGGTTCACCCCTCCACTTT. The genes are TRBV5-1 and TRBJ1-6; 11 bases fit TRBD1. CDR3 length equals 15 residues. CDR1 is SGHRS, CDR2 YFSETQ, per germline. Trimming removed 4 bases from V and 9 bases from J; junction bases left unmatched: 6. Filled out from reference TRBV5-1 and TRBJ1-6, the complete variable domain reads KAGVTQTPRYLIKTRGQQVTLSCSPISGHRSVSWYQQTPGQGLQFLFEYFSETQRNKGNFPGRFSGRQFSNSRSEMNVSTLELGDSALYLCASSMSGTGGSPLHFGNGTRLTVT.

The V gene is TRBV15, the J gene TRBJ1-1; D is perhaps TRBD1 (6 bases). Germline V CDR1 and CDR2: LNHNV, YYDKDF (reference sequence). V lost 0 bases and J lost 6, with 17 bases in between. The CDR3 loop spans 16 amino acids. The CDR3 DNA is TGTGCCACCAGCAGAGATAGAGGACAGCCGTTAGCTGAAGCTTTCTTT. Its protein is CATSRDRGQPLAEAFF. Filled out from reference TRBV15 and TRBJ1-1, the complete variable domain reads DAMVIQNPRYQVTQFGKPVTLSCSQTLNHNVMYWYQQKSSQAPKLLFHYYDKDFNNEADTPDNFQSRRPNTSFCFLDIRSPGLGDTAMYLCATSRDRGQPLAEAFFGQGTRLTVV.

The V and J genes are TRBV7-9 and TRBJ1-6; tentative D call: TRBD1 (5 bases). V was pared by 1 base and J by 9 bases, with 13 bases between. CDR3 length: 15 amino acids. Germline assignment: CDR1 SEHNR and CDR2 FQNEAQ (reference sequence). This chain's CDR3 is CASSLDGREVSPLHF. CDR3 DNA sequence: TGTGCCAGCAGCTTAGACGGCAGGGAGGTTTCACCCCTCCACTTT.

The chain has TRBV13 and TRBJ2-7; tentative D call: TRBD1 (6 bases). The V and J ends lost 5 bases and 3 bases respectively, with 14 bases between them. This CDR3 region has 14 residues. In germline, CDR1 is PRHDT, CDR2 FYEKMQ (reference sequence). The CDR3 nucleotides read TGTGCCAGCAGCCACAAGACAGGATTCTACGAGCAGTACTTC. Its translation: CASSHKTGFYEQYF.

In DNA, the CDR3 is TGTGCCACCAGCAGTCGCCGGGGGAACACTGAAGCTTTCTTT. Its translation: CATSSRRGNTEAFF. The chain recombines TRBV15 with TRBJ1-1; D ambiguous. The CDR3 contains 14 residues. V shed 3 bases and J shed 1 base, with 9 bases lying between them. In germline, CDR1 is LNHNV, CDR2 YYDKDF (reference sequence).

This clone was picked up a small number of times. This CDR3 is CASSVDKQETQYF. The DNA for the CDR3 is TGTGCCAGCAGTGTGGACAAACAAGAGACCCAGTACTTC. The chain combines TRBV25-1 with TRBJ2-5; possibly TRBD1 for D (5 bases). The germline V gene has CDR1 MGHDK and CDR2 SYGVNS. V was trimmed by 4 bases and J by 2 bases, leaving 8 bases between them. This CDR3 is 13 amino acids long.

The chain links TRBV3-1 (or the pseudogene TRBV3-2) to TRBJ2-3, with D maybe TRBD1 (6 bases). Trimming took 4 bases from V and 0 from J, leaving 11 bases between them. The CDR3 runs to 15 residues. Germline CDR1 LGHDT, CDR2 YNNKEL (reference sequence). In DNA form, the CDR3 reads TGTGCCAGCAGCCGGGACATTTCTAGCACAGATACGCAGTATTTT. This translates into CASSRDISSTDTQYF.

CDR3 in amino acids: CASSPQTGIAYEQYF. The CDR3 bases are TGTGCCAGCAGTCCCCAGACAGGGATCGCCTACGAGCAGTACTTC. The chain uses TRBV27 and TRBJ2-7; 7 nucleotides match TRBD1. In germline, CDR1 is MNHEY, CDR2 SMNVEV (reference sequence). The V segment lost 5 bases and the J segment 2 bases; nucleotides outside the gene matches: 9. CDR3 length: 15 residues.

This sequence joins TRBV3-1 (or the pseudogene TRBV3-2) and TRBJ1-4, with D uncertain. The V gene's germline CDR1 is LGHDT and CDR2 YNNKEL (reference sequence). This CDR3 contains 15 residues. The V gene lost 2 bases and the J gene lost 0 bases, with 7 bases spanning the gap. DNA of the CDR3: TGTGCCAGCAGCCAACGCCGGTCAACTAATGAAAAACTGTTTTTT. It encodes CASSQRRSTNEKLFF.

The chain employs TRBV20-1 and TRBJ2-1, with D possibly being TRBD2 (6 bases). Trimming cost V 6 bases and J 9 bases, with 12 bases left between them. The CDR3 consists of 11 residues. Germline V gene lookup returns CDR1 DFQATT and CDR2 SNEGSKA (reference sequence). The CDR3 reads CSALAGLEQFF. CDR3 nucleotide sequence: TGCAGTGCCCTCGCGGGGCTTGAGCAGTTCTTC.

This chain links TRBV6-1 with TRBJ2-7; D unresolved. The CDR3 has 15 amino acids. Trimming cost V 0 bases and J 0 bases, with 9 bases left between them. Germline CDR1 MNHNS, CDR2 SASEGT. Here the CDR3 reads CASSEAPPSSYEQYF. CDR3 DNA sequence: TGTGCCAGCAGTGAAGCGCCGCCGAGCTCCTACGAGCAGTACTTC.

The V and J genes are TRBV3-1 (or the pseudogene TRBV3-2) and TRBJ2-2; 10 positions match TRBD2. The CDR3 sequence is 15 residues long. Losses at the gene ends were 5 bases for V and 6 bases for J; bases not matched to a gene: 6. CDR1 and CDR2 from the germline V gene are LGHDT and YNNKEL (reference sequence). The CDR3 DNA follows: TGTGCCAGCAGCAAGGGACTAGCGTATTCCGGGGAGCTGTTTTTT. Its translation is CASSKGLAYSGELFF.